The following is a T cell receptor (beta chain) sequence with its context. The data were obtained in a study of blood T cell repertoires in COVID-19. Ages ranged from 18 to 89 years, with residence in under 25 US areas. Profiling relied on immunoSEQ multiplex PCR, and the TCRdb table lists in-frame clones only, not all of them. Altogether about 210,000 clones are present, around 81% being singletons, with the ten largest covering 8.5% to 10%. The sequence was collected from a woman between 50 and 59 years old with acute COVID-19. What was sequenced was PBMCs or T cells enriched from blood (not recorded which).

CDR3 nucleotides: TGCGCCAGCAGCACCGGGACTAGCGGGGGGACGACCTACGAGCAGTACTTC. This translates into CASSTGTSGGTTYEQYF. The chain is built from TRBV5-1 and TRBJ2-7; 15 nucleotides align to TRBD2. From germline, CDR1 is SGHRS and CDR2 YFSETQ. The V gene end was trimmed by 4 bases and the J gene end by 2 bases; junction bases not matched to a gene: 7. CDR3 size: 17 residues.